One sample yielded the 29 T cell receptor beta chains listed below, sequenced in a study of shared clonotypes between healthy human individuals. Naivety among CD8 cells was defined by CD45RO negativity and positive CCR7 selection, thereby excluding terminally differentiated effector memory CD45RA+ cells. Produced via immunoSEQ multiplex PCR; TCRdb's table is partial and in-frame only. The sample lists just over 2,000,000 clones; about 95% were seen once. The sequenced sample consisted of naive CD8+ T cells sorted from blood. Source of these receptors: a man aged 18 to 30 in good health.

This rearrangement joins TRBV5-1 to TRBJ2-3, with 7 bases fitting TRBD2. CDR3 length equals 15 residues. The V gene's germline CDR1 is SGHRS and CDR2 YFSETQ. Germline trimming cut 1 base from V and 2 bases from J; bases unmatched to any gene: 4. CDR3 residues: CASSLTGGLTDTQYF. As DNA, the CDR3 is TGCGCCAGCAGCTTGACGGGGGGTCTCACAGATACGCAGTATTTT.

The chain combines TRBV11-2 with TRBJ2-1; 10 nucleotides match TRBD2. CDR1 is SGHAT, CDR2 FQNNGV, per germline. V lost 1 base and J lost 10; bases outside the gene matches: 10. This CDR3 contains 16 residues. The CDR3 reads CASSLVAGGAGGEQFF. DNA of the CDR3: TGTGCCAGCAGCTTAGTAGCGGGAGGTGCCGGGGGGGAGCAGTTCTTC.

This chain joins TRBV4-1 and TRBJ1-4; D might be TRBD1 (5 bases). Germline CDR1 reads MGHRA; CDR2 reads YSYEKL. Deletions cut 4 bases from V and 2 bases from J, with 14 bases between. The CDR3 length is 16 residues. CDR3 sequence reads: CASSPFRVPTNEKLFF. The CDR3 nucleotides read TGCGCCAGCAGCCCATTCAGGGTGCCGACTAATGAAAAACTGTTTTTT.

This sequence joins TRBV15 and TRBJ2-7, with D possibly TRBD2 on 6 matching bases. V gave up 0 bases and J gave up 2 bases, with 14 bases separating them. The V gene's germline CDR1 is LNHNV and CDR2 YYDKDF (reference sequence). The CDR3 has 16 amino acids. The CDR3 protein is CATSRDNAGSAYEQYF. The CDR3 DNA sequence: TGTGCCACCAGCAGAGATAACGCCGGGAGTGCCTACGAGCAGTACTTC. The full variable domain, rest sourced from reference TRBV15 and TRBJ2-7, is DAMVIQNPRYQVTQFGKPVTLSCSQTLNHNVMYWYQQKSSQAPKLLFHYYDKDFNNEADTPDNFQSRRPNTSFCFLDIRSPGLGDTAMYLCATSRDNAGSAYEQYFGPGTRLTVT.

The gene calls are TRBV5-1 and TRBJ2-2; TRBD1 aligns across 7 bases. The CDR3 runs 17 residues. Germline CDR1 reads SGHRS; CDR2 reads YFSETQ. Trimming cost V 0 bases and J 3 bases; bases outside gene matches: 8. The CDR3 DNA follows: TGCGCCAGCAGCTTGGGGACAGGAGATAAGTACACCGGGGAGCTGTTTTTT. Protein product: CASSLGTGDKYTGELFF.

V usage is TRBV5-5 and J usage is TRBJ2-7, with D tentatively TRBD1 or TRBD2 (5 bases each). V dropped 4 bases and J dropped 11 bases, with 22 bases sitting between them. This CDR3 region has 14 residues. Germline V lookup: CDR1 SGHKS, CDR2 YYEKEE (reference sequence). CDR3 residues: CASSNPGTGQGEYF. Here the CDR3 DNA reads TGTGCCAGCAGCAACCCGGGAACGGGGCAGGGAGAGTACTTC.

The chain recombines TRBV28 with TRBJ2-2; a weak D match, TRBD1 (6 bases). The germline V and J ends were trimmed by 5 bases and 6 bases, with 19 bases remaining between them. This CDR3 is built from 16 residues. CDR1 and CDR2 from the germline V gene are MDHEN and SYDVKM. The CDR3 coding sequence is TGTGCCAGCAGTCTTACTGAGACAGGTTGGCCCGGGGAGCTGTTTTTT. It encodes CASSLTETGWPGELFF.

The chain carries TRBV28 and TRBJ1-3; D not resolved. Germline CDR1 and CDR2: MDHEN and SYDVKM. V lost 0 bases and J lost 2, with 8 bases in between. There are 15 residues in the CDR3. Here the CDR3 reads CASSLWAEAGNTIYF. The CDR3 region has the DNA TGTGCCAGCAGTTTATGGGCAGAAGCTGGAAACACCATATATTTT.

As regards this clone: Additional DNA sequences in this sample encode the identical CDR3. The chain has TRBV27 and TRBJ2-5; possibly TRBD1 for D (5 bases). The V gene lost 5 bases and the J gene lost 1 base, with 11 bases spanning the gap. This CDR3 spans 14 amino acids. CDR1 and CDR2 (germline): MNHEY, SMNVEV (reference sequence). CDR3 region: CASSPTGPQETQYF. CDR3 in DNA: TGTGCCAGCAGTCCCACAGGACCCCAAGAGACCCAGTACTTC.

The chain combines TRBV7-9 with TRBJ1-5; D gene unclear. The CDR3 is made up of 15 amino acids. Germline CDR1 is SEHNR and CDR2 is FQNEAQ (reference sequence). The ends were cut back, 0 bases at V and 4 bases at J, with 10 bases in the middle. CDR3 nucleotide sequence: TGTGCCAGCAGCTTAGCGGAACTGGGGAATCAGCCCCAGCATTTT. Translation gives CASSLAELGNQPQHF.

The V call is TRBV29-1, the J call TRBJ2-3; D perhaps matches TRBD1 (5 bases). CDR3 length: 16 amino acids. Germline V gene sequence: CDR1 SQVTM, CDR2 ANQGSEA. Deletions cut 1 base from V and 2 bases from J, with 16 bases between. CDR3 sequence: CSVEALLTELTDTQYF. CDR3 coding DNA: TGCAGCGTTGAAGCTCTATTGACAGAGCTCACAGATACGCAGTATTTT.

In its sample, this clone was seen once. The chain is built from TRBV9 and TRBJ2-1; D perhaps matches TRBD2 (6 bases). V lost 0 bases and J lost 1, with 11 bases in between. The CDR3 loop spans 16 amino acids. Germline V gives CDR1 SGDLS, CDR2 YYNGEE. CDR3 nucleotide sequence: TGTGCCAGCAGCGTAGAGGAACTAGCTTCCTACAATGAGCAGTTCTTC. Protein: CASSVEELASYNEQFF.

The table lists this clone with a count of one. The chain carries TRBV9 and TRBJ1-2; 11 bases line up with TRBD1. CDR1 is SGDLS and CDR2 is YYNGEE in the germline V gene. The CDR3 extends over 15 amino acids. With 3 bases clipped from V and 6 bases from J, the junction kept 7 bases outside the gene matches. In nucleotides, the CDR3 is TGTGCCAGCAGCGACCCGGGACAGGGGGATAATGGCTACACCTTC. Its protein is CASSDPGQGDNGYTF.

The count of this clone is one. V usage is TRBV2 and J usage is TRBJ2-2, with D unresolved. From germline, CDR1 is SNHLY and CDR2 FYNNEI. The CDR3 is 16 amino acids. The V and J ends lost 4 bases and 6 bases respectively, with 18 bases between them. The CDR3 sequence is CASSALIGVRPGELFF. The CDR3 DNA reads TGTGCCAGCAGTGCCTTGATTGGAGTTCGACCCGGGGAGCTGTTTTTT.

The V gene is TRBV5-1, the J gene TRBJ2-2; D possibly corresponds to TRBD1 (6 bases). The V gene's germline CDR1 is SGHRS and CDR2 YFSETQ. The CDR3 length is 12 residues. The V end was cut by 6 bases, the J end by 5 bases, with 8 bases between. CDR3 region: CASNRATGELFF. CDR3 DNA sequence: TGCGCCAGCAACAGGGCAACCGGGGAGCTGTTTTTT.

The gene calls are TRBV28 and TRBJ1-1, with D uncertain. V lost 8 bases and J 3 bases, leaving 19 bases between the germline ends. Per the germline V gene, CDR1 is MDHEN and CDR2 is SYDVKM. The CDR3 spans 15 residues. As DNA, the CDR3 is TGTGCCAGCGCGAATCCCAGCAAGGCATACACTGAAGCTTTCTTT. Residues: CASANPSKAYTEAFF.

V is TRBV2 and J is TRBJ2-4; possibly TRBD1 for D (6 bases). The CDR3 spans 13 residues. Looked up from germline, CDR1 is SNHLY and CDR2 is FYNNEI. Here the CDR3 DNA reads TGTGCTAAACAGGGAATTGACAAAAACATTCAGTACTTC. Translating it yields CAKQGIDKNIQYF.

The chain recombines TRBV12-2 with TRBJ1-2; the tabulated D call, TRBD1, remains unverified against the DNA. TRBV12-2 is a recognized pseudogene. The CDR3 contains 15 residues. The DNA for the CDR3 is TGTGCAAGTCGCTTAGAACACAGGGGGCTTAATGGCTACACCTTC. This encodes CASRLEHRGLNGYTF.

The V call is TRBV6-1, the J call TRBJ1-3; 7 bases are shared with TRBD1. The V and J ends lost 1 base and 8 bases, in that order; junction bases with no gene match: 5. The CDR3 is 14 amino acids. The germline V gene has CDR1 MNHNS and CDR2 SASEGT. CDR3 coding DNA: TGTGCCAGCAGTGAAGGGACCACAGGGGACACCATATATTTT. Translating it yields CASSEGTTGDTIYF.

A single count supports this clone. The chain recombines TRBV27 with TRBJ1-1, with TRBD1 identical over 8 bases. The CDR3 length is 17 residues. Per germline, CDR1 MNHEY and CDR2 SMNVEV (reference sequence). V dropped 2 bases and J dropped 4; count of bases not matched to a gene: 12. This CDR3 is CASSLIAGGGGSTEAFF. The CDR3 coding sequence is TGTGCCAGCAGTTTAATCGCAGGGGGCGGAGGCAGCACTGAAGCTTTCTTT.

The chain is built from TRBV25-1 and TRBJ2-5; a possible D gene is TRBD2 (7 bases). The length of the CDR3 is 16 residues. Germline assignment: CDR1 MGHDK and CDR2 SYGVNS. Trimming left V 3 bases short and J 1 base short, with 15 bases between. CDR3 bases: TGTGCCAGCAGTGAGCACGGGGGGCCCCGCCAAGAGACCCAGTACTTC. This encodes CASSEHGGPRQETQYF.

The chain recombines TRBV4-3 with TRBJ1-1, with D uncertain. Germline CDR1 and CDR2: LGHNA and YSLEER. The V gene lost 1 base and the J gene lost 6 bases, with 9 bases spanning the gap. The CDR3 covers 13 residues. The CDR3 loop reads CASSQGQRSEAFF. Here the CDR3 DNA reads TGCGCCAGCAGCCAAGGGCAGAGGTCTGAAGCTTTCTTT.

The genes are TRBV5-4 and TRBJ2-7; tentatively, D is TRBD2 (5 bases). The CDR3 loop spans 13 amino acids. The germline V gene encodes CDR1 SGHNT and CDR2 YYREEE (reference sequence). V dropped 6 bases and J dropped 5 bases, with 15 bases sitting between them. CDR3 DNA sequence: TGTGCCAGCACCCGACCCTTGGGAGACGAGCAGTACTTC. Amino acid sequence: CASTRPLGDEQYF.

The chain employs TRBV6-5 and TRBJ2-7, with D possibly matching TRBD1 (6 bases). Germline-derived CDR1 and CDR2 are MNHEY and SVGAGI. V shed 4 bases and J shed 3 bases, with 10 bases lying between them. The CDR3 totals 13 residues. In nucleotides, the CDR3 is TGTGCCAGCAGTTCCGTACAGGGCTACGAGCAGTACTTC. Its translation is CASSSVQGYEQYF.

This clone occurred a few times. This specimen includes other DNA sequences encoding the same CDR3. The J gene is TRBJ2-7, the V gene TRBV7-2; TRBD2 aligns across 8 bases. CDR3 length equals 14 residues. Germline V gene sequence: CDR1 SGHTA, CDR2 FQGNSA. V shed 1 base, J shed 4 bases, and the junction held 3 bases outside the gene matches. CDR3 DNA: TGTGCCAGCAGCTTAGGAATAGCGGGATACGAGCAGTACTTC. This translates into CASSLGIAGYEQYF. The full variable domain, rest sourced from reference TRBV7-2 and TRBJ2-7, is GAGVSQSPSNKVTEKGKDVELRCDPISGHTALYWYRQSLGQGLEFLIYFQGNSAPDKSGLPSDRFSAERTGGSVSTLTIQRTQQEDSAVYLCASSLGIAGYEQYFGPGTRLTVT.

In this sample, this clone turned up once. The CDR3 loop reads CASSQEPLAGILLDEQFF. The CDR3, as DNA: TGCGCCAGCAGCCAAGAGCCCCTAGCGGGGATATTACTGGATGAGCAGTTCTTC. The rearrangement joins TRBV4-3 to TRBJ2-1; 9 bases are shared with TRBD2. With 0 bases clipped from V and 8 bases from J, the junction kept 14 bases outside the gene matches. The CDR3 has 18 residues. The V gene's germline CDR1 is LGHNA and CDR2 YSLEER.

The chain recombines TRBV2 with TRBJ2-2; 8 bases are a match to TRBD1. The V gene's germline CDR1 is SNHLY and CDR2 FYNNEI. Trimming took 2 bases from V and 3 from J; bases not matched to a gene: 8. The CDR3 is 17 amino acids. CDR3 in DNA: TGTGCCAGCAGTGAAACTAGACAGGGGAAAGACACCGGGGAGCTGTTTTTT. This translates into CASSETRQGKDTGELFF.

This chain joins TRBV11-2 and TRBJ1-2; TRBD1 might be the D (5 bases). This CDR3 is built from 14 residues. The germline V and J ends were trimmed by 1 base and 4 bases, with 10 bases remaining between them. Looked up from germline, CDR1 is SGHAT and CDR2 is FQNNGV. CDR3 nucleotides: TGTGCCAGCAGCTTAGGAGGGGCGATCTATGGCTACACCTTC. Its translation: CASSLGGAIYGYTF. Based on the CDR3 plus reference TRBV11-2 and TRBJ1-2, the full variable domain is EAGVAQSPRYKIIEKRQSVAFWCNPISGHATLYWYQQILGQGPKLLIQFQNNGVVDDSQLPKDRFSAERLKGVDSTLKIQPAKLEDSAVYLCASSLGGAIYGYTFGSGTRLTVV.

The rearrangement links TRBV19 to TRBJ2-1, with 7 nucleotides matching TRBD2. CDR3 size: 15 residues. Trimming took 6 bases from V and 4 from J; bases not matched to a gene: 9. The germline V gene encodes CDR1 LNHDA and CDR2 SQIVND (reference sequence). CDR3: CASSPPPSGYNEQFF. The CDR3 DNA is TGTGCCAGTAGCCCCCCCCCTAGCGGATACAATGAGCAGTTCTTC.